One TCR beta chain is described in this entry. It lacks a known antigen. The sample holds no much larger clone one base away, and base qualities are not on file. This entry is derived from a study of beta chain features in type 1 diabetes (dated by TCRdb to the late 2010s). About the full investigation: No differences in mean age, gender distribution, total cell number or subset yield were found between patients and healthy donors. Regulatory and stem cell-like memory subsets were isolated from only 8 patients and about eight healthy donors, whereas naive and central memory subsets came from all 28 donors. In the study, TCRB repertoires of sorted circulating CD4+ T cell subsets from recently diagnosed type 1 diabetes patients were compared with those of matched healthy donors. A total of 85 million to 140 million sorted cells were examined across all samples, and the number of cells per subset was strongly correlated with RNA yield. Summary of the overall study and its limitations: Because small numbers of individuals were included in the HLA sub-analyses, any influence of HLA type on TCRB rearrangement was left unresolved. Naive, central memory and regulatory TCRB repertoires appeared to be more similar among patients than among healthy donors. Sequencing cDNA rather than genomic DNA could over-represent highly expressing activated cells, although activation and CD3 levels did not differ between groups. PCR might favor shorter templates, but patient and control samples were amplified and corrected together, so any skew would affect both groups equally. In all four CD4+ subsets, TCRB CDR3 length was moderately but significantly shorter in type 1 diabetes patients. Fewer insertions and more nucleotide deletions at VDJ recombination sites were observed in patients with type 1 diabetes, implying thymic rearrangement abnormalities.

From each donor, a single peripheral blood sample of 100 to 150 mL on average was drawn into heparinised tubes. Using a panel that included CD45RO, CCR7, CD25, CD127, CD95 and CD27, naive, central memory, regulatory and stem cell-like memory CD4+ T cells were sorted on a BD FACSAria II. All sorted populations exceeded 98% purity. PBMCs were isolated immediately by Lymphoprep density gradient centrifugation and stained directly without culture. Samples were stained and sorted in pairs, with one healthy donor and one patient per experiment, so that batch effects were minimized. The entire amount of isolated RNA was reverse transcribed using the High Capacity cDNA Reverse Transcription Kit, so the sequenced TCRB transcripts were expressed ones. Deep immunoSEQ sequencing was performed on naive, central memory and regulatory T cell samples, with an average of about 3.57 million total reads per sample. Sorted cells were lysed in RLT buffer, and RNA was extracted using DNase-treated RNeasy Micro or Mini kits according to cell number. To prevent cross-contamination, each cell subset was processed individually, whereas patient and healthy donor samples were processed jointly. TCRB sequences were amplified from cDNA with the immunoSEQ multiplex PCR, producing 87-bp fragments spanning the CDR3 region. Sequencing of the amplicons was performed on the Illumina HiSeq platform. In the source study's methods: Synthetic template baselines were used to correct PCR bias computationally, reads within Hamming distance 2 were collapsed together, and singletons that could not be merged were discarded. Reads were aligned against IMGT so that V, D and J genes, CDR3 length and insertions or deletions at six rearrangement sites could be assigned. Within each subset, clonotype counts were normalized to sorted cell number, after which true diversity and Gini coefficients were computed with the tcR R package. Repertoire sharing was quantified using the overlap coefficient calculated on TCRB nucleotide sequences. Drawn from immuneACCESS, this table holds only the in-frame rearrangements with V and J called that TCRdb kept. Clones are partly lost; checked studies trace under half to an unresolved V gene and leave the rest unexplained. The DNA gave D and trimming, while V, J and clone size come from that table. The sample yields 150,000 to 180,000 clones; 10% were counted once. The biggest ten clones account for more than 0.45% of the sample.

The sample taken for sequencing was central memory CD4+ T cells from blood. The TCR was taken from a man younger than 40 with type 1 diabetes.

The CDR3 loop reads CASSSRLADEQYF. The DNA sequence is TGTGCCAGCTCCTCCAGACTAGCTGACGAGCAGTACTTC. The chain employs TRBV18 and TRBJ2-7, and 7 bases in between align with TRBD2. The germline V gene encodes CDR1 KGHSH and CDR2 LQKENI. The CDR3 sequence holds 13 residues, the cysteine and phenylalanine included. Only CDR3 DNA is held: 39 bases, read in frame from base 1. V loses 6 bases at its end and J loses 5 bases; junction bases beyond the gene matches: 7.